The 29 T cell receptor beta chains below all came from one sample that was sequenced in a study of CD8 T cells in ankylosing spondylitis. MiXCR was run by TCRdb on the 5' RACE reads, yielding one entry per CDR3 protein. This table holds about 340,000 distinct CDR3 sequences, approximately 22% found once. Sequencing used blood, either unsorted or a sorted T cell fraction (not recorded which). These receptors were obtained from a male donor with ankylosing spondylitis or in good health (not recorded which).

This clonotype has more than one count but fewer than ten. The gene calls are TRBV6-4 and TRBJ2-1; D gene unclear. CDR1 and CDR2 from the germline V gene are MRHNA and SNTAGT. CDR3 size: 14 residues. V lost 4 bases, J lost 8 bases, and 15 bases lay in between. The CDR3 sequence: CASSVSRIGHEQFF. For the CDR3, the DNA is TGTGCCAGCAGTGTTTCTAGGATAGGACATGAGCAGTTCTTC.

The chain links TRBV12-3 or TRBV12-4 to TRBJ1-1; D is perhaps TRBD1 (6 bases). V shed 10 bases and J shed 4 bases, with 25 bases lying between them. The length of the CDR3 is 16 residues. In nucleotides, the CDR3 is TGTGCCACCTCCCCCCCAGGGGTGGCGAGTATCACTGAAGCTTTCTTT. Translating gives CATSPPGVASITEAFF.

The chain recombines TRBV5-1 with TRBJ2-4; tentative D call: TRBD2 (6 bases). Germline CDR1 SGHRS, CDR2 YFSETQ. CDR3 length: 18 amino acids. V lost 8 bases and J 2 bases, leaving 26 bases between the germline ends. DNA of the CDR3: TGCGCCAGGGAACATCTCGGGGGTCGGTTATCGCCCAAAAACATTCAGTACTTC. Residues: CAREHLGGRLSPKNIQYF.

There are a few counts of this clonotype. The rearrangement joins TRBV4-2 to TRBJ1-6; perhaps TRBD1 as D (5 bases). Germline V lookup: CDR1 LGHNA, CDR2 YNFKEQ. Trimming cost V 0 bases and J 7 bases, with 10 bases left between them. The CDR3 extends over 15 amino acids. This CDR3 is CASSQDVTGNSPLHF. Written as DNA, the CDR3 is TGTGCCAGCAGCCAAGATGTAACAGGCAATTCACCCCTCCACTTT.

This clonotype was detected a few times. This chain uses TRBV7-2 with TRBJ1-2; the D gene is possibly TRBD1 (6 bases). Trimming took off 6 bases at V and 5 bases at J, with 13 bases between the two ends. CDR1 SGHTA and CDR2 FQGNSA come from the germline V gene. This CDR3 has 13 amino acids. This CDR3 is CASRGTGTYGYTF. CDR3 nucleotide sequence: TGTGCCAGCAGAGGAACAGGGACTTATGGCTACACCTTC.

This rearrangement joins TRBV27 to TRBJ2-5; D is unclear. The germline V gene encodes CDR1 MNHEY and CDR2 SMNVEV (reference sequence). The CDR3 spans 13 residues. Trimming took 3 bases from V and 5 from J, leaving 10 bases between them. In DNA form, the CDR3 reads TGTGCCAGCAGTTTCTCTGGCATGGAGACCCAGTACTTC. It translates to CASSFSGMETQYF.

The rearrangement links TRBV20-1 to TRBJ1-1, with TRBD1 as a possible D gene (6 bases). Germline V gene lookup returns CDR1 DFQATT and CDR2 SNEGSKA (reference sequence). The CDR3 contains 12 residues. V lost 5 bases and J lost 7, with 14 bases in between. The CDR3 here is CSAHREGGEAFF. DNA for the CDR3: TGCAGTGCTCACAGGGAAGGTGGTGAAGCTTTCTTT.

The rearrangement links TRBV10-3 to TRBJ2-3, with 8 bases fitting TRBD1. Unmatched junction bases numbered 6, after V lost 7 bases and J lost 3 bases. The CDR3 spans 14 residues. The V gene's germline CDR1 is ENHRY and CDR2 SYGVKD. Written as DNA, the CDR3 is TGTGCCATCACGGACAGGGCCGGGACAGATACGCAGTATTTT. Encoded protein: CAITDRAGTDTQYF.

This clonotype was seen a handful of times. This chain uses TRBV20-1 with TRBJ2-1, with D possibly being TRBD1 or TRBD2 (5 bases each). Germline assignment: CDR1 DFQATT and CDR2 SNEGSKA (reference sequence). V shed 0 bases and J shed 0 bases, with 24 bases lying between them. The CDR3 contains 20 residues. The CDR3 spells CSARDLGADSKPSSYNEQFF. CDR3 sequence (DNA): TGCAGTGCTAGAGATCTCGGGGCAGACTCAAAGCCCAGCTCCTACAATGAGCAGTTCTTC.

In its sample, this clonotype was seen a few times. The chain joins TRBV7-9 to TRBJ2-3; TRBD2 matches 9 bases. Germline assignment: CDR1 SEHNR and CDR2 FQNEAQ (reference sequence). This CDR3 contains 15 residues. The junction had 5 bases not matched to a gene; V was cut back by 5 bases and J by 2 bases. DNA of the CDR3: TGTGCCAGCAGCCCAGCGGGGGGAATCACAGATACGCAGTATTTT. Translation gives CASSPAGGITDTQYF. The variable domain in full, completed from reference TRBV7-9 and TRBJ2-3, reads DTGVSQNPRHKITKRGQNVTFRCDPISEHNRLYWYRQTLGQGPEFLTYFQNEAQLEKSRLLSDRFSAERPKGSFSTLEIQRTEQGDSAMYLCASSPAGGITDTQYFGPGTRLTVL.

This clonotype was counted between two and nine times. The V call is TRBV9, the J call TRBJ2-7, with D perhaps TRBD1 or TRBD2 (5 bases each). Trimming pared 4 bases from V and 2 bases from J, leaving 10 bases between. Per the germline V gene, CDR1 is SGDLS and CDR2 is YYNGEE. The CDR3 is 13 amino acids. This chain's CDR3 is CASSPGDPYEQYF. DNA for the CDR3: TGTGCCAGCAGCCCCGGGGACCCCTACGAGCAGTACTTC.

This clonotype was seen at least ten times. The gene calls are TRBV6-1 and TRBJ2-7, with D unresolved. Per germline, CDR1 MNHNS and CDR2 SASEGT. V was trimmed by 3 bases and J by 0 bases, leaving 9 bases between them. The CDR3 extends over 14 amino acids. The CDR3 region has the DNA TGTGCCAGCAGTGAGTCGGCCGGCTCCTACGAGCAGTACTTC. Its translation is CASSESAGSYEQYF.

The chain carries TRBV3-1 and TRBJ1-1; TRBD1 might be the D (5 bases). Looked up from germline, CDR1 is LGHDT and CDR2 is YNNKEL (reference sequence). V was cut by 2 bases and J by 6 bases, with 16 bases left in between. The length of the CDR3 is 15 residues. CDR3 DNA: TGTGCCAGCAGCCAATCATGGGGGGAAAGGGCTGAAGCTTTCTTT. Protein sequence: CASSQSWGERAEAFF.

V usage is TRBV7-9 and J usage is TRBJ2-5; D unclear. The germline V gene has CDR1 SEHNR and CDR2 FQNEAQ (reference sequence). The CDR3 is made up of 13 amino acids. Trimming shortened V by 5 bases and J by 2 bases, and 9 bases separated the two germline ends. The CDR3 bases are TGTGCCAGCAGCCCGCTACAACAAGAGACCCAGTACTTC. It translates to CASSPLQQETQYF.

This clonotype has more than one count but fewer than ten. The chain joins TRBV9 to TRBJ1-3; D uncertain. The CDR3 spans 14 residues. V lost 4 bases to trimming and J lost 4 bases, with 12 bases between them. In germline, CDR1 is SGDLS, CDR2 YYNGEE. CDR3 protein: CASSSGGLGNTIYF. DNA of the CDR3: TGTGCCAGCAGCTCCGGCGGGTTGGGAAACACCATATATTTT.

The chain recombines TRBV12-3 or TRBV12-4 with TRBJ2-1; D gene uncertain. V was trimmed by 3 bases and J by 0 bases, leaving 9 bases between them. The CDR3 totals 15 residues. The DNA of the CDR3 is TGTGCCAGCAGTTTGATACAGAGCTCCTACAATGAGCAGTTCTTC. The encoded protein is CASSLIQSSYNEQFF.

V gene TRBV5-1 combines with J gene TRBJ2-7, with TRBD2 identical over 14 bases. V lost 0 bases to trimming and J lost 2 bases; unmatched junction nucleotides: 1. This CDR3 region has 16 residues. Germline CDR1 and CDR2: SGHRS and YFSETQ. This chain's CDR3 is CASSLGLAGGPYEQYF. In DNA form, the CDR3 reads TGCGCCAGCAGCTTGGGACTAGCGGGGGGGCCCTACGAGCAGTACTTC.

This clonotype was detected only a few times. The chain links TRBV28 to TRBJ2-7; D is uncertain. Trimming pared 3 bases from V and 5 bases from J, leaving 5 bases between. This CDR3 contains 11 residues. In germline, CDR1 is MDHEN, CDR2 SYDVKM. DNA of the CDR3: TGTGCCAGCAGTTTCAAACACGAGCAGTACTTC. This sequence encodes CASSFKHEQYF.

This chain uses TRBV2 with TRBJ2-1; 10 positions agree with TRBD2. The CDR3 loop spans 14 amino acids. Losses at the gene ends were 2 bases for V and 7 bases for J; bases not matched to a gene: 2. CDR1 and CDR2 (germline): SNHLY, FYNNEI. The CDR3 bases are TGTGCCAGCAGTGAAAGGACTAGCGGAAATGAGCAGTTCTTC. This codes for CASSERTSGNEQFF. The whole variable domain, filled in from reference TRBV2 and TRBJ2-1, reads EPEVTQTPSHQVTQMGQEVILRCVPISNHLYFYWYRQILGQKVEFLVSFYNNEISEKSEIFDDQFSVERPDGSNFTLKIRSTKLEDSAMYFCASSERTSGNEQFFGPGTRLTVL.

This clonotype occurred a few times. The CDR3 region is CASSRSWVEGYGYTF. The CDR3 DNA sequence: TGTGCCAGCAGCCGCTCTTGGGTTGAAGGCTATGGCTACACCTTC. The chain carries TRBV7-9 and TRBJ1-2; D call uncertain. This CDR3 region has 15 residues. Between the trimmed V and J ends, which lost 5 bases and 4 bases, there was a span of 17 bases. Per germline, CDR1 SEHNR and CDR2 FQNEAQ (reference sequence).

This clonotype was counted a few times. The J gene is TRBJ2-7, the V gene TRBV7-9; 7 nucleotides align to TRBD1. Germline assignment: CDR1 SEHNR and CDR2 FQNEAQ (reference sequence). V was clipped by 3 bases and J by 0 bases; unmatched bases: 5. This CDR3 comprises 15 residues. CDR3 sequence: CASSFEGASSYEQYF. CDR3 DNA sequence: TGTGCCAGCAGCTTCGAGGGGGCCTCCTCCTACGAGCAGTACTTC.

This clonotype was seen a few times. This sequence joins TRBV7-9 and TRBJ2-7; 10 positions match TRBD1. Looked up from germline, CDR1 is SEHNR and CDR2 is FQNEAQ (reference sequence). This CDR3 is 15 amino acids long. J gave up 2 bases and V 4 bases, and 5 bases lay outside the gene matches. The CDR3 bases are TGTGCCAGCAGCTCTCCGGGACAGGGGCCCTACGAGCAGTACTTC. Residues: CASSSPGQGPYEQYF. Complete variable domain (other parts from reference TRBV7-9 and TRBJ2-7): DTGVSQNPRHKITKRGQNVTFRCDPISEHNRLYWYRQTLGQGPEFLTYFQNEAQLEKSRLLSDRFSAERPKGSFSTLEIQRTEQGDSAMYLCASSSPGQGPYEQYFGPGTRLTVT.

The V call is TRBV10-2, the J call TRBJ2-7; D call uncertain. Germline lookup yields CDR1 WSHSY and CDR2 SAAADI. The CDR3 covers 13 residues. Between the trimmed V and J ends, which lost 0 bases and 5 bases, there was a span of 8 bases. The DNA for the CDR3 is TGCGCCAGCAGTGAGTCGAAACCCAACGAGCAGTACTTC. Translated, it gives CASSESKPNEQYF.

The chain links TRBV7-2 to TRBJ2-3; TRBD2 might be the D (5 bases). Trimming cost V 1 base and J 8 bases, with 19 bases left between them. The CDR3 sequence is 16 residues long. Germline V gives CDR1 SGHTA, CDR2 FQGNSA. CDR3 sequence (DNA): TGTGCCAGCAGCTTAGTGCCGGGGTCGGGCCTCACTACGCAGTATTTT. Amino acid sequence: CASSLVPGSGLTTQYF.

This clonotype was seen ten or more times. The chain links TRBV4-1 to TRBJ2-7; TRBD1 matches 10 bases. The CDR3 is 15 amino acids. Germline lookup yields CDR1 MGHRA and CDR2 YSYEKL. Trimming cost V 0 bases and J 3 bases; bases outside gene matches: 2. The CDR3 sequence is CASSQERDRGYEQYF. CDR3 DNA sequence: TGCGCCAGCAGCCAAGAACGGGACAGGGGCTACGAGCAGTACTTC.

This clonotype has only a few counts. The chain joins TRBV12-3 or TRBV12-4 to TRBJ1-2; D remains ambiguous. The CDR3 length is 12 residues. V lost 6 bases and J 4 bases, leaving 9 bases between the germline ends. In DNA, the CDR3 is TGTGCCAGCAGCCAAGGACTCTATGGCTACACCTTC. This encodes CASSQGLYGYTF.

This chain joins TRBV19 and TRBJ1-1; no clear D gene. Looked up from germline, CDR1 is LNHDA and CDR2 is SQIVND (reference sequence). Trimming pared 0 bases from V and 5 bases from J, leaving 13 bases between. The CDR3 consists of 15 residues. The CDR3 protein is CASSIDGDLRTEAFF. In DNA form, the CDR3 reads TGTGCCAGTAGTATAGATGGGGATTTGAGGACTGAAGCTTTCTTT.

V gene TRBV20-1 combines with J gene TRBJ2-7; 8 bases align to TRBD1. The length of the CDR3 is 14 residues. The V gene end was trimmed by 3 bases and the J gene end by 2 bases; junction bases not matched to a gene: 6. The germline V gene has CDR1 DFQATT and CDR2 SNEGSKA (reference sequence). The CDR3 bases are TGCAGTGCTAGGCACCGGGACAGGACCTACGAGCAGTACTTC. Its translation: CSARHRDRTYEQYF.

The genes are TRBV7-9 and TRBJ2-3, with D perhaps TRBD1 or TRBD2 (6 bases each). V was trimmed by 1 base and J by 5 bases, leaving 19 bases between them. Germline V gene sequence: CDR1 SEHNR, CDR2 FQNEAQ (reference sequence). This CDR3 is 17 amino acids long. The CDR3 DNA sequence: TGTGCCAGCAGCTTAGAGTCCTCCGAAGGGGGAGGAGATACGCAGTATTTT. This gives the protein CASSLESSEGGGDTQYF.